Sequencing of this T cell receptor (beta chain) was carried out in a study of spatial heterogeneity in lung cancer. TCRdb ran MiXCR on the 5' RACE reads and lists one entry per CDR3 protein. The sample consists of about 120,000 distinct CDR3 sequences, 12% of them appearing once. Indicated time point: blood at routine non-recurrence follow-up after resection. Tumor, nontumor lung or frozen PBMC supplied whole RNA, sequenced without sorting. This CDR3 spans 15 amino acids. From germline, CDR1 is SGHVS and CDR2 FQNEAQ. V lost 5 bases to trimming and J lost 1 base, with 14 bases between them. This clonotype showed up just a few times.

The rearrangement links TRBV7-8 to TRBJ1-1; D unclear. This clonotype was obtained from a male donor with early-stage non-small cell lung cancer. Sequencing used PBMCs, obtained at follow-up. This CDR3 is CASSLEAVWNTEAFF. The DNA for the CDR3 is TGTGCCAGCAGCCTAGAAGCAGTTTGGAACACTGAAGCTTTCTTT.